This TCR beta chain was recorded in a study of blood T cell repertoires in COVID-19. The overall study: Whether acute or convalescent, the COVID-19 samples came from the United States, Italy and Spain. PBMCs, B-cell-depleted T cells, or T cells were the source of the cDNA or gDNA that made up the material.

The authors' processing: By means of reference gene primer amplification, nucleated cell counts were estimated. TCRdb's copy holds only in-frame clones and misses some; the assay was immunoSEQ multiplex PCR. Clonal size and the V and J genes are those of that table, whereas D and trimming came from the DNA. This sample has around 160,000 clones, with 75% to 80% found just once. Sequenced material: peripheral blood. The TCR originated in a woman of 80 years or more with acute or convalescent COVID-19.

For the CDR3, the DNA is TGTGCCAGCAGCCTCGGGGGTGATGAGCAGTTCTTC. Protein sequence: CASSLGGDEQFF. The V call is TRBV11-2, the J call TRBJ2-1; a weak D match, TRBD2 (6 bases). The CDR3 has 12 residues. Germline V CDR1 and CDR2: SGHAT, FQNNGV. V lost 5 bases to trimming and J lost 8 bases, with 10 bases between them.